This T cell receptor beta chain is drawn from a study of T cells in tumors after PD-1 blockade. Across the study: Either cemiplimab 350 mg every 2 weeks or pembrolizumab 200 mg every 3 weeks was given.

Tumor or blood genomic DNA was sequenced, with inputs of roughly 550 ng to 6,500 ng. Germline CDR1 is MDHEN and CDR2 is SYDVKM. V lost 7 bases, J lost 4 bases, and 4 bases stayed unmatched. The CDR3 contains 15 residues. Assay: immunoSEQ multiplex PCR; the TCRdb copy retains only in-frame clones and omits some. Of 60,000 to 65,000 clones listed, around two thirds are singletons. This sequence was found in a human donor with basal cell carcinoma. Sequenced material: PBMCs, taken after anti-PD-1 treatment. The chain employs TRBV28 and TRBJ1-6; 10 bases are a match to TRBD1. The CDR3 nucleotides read TGTGCCAGCATCCGGGACAGGGGATATAATTCACCCCTCCACTTT. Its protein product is CASIRDRGYNSPLHF.